A single TCR beta chain is shown here with its context. Its cognate antigen has yet to be identified. Base qualities are not provided; no much larger clone lies one nucleotide away. This sample stems from a study of T-cell memory formation after mild COVID-19 (dated by TCRdb to the early 2020s). General notes on the study: TCR sequence clusters from the two donors were found to be largely donor specific. In a couple of donors, T-cell clones that expanded and contracted after mild COVID-19 were tracked by sequencing TCRalpha and TCRbeta repertoires over time. Two young, previously healthy adult volunteers made up the cohort, one male and one female.

Inclusive of the bounding cysteine and phenylalanine, the CDR3 is 13 residues long. Here the CDR3 DNA is all that survives: 39 bases in frame from base 1. The germline V gene gives CDR1 as KGHDR and CDR2 as SFDVKD. V is clipped by 6 bases and J by 6 bases, and the sequence between their germline boundaries is 13 bases long. The paper as a whole reports these results and caveats: The second-wave clones that peaked on day 37 were not confirmed to be SARS-CoV-2 specific. From day 15 to 85, contracting clones showed balanced CD4/CD8 phenotypes, whereas a second wave of clones that expanded from day 15 to 37 leaned towards CD4+. Contracting CD4+ clones turned up mainly in the CM and EM memory subsets, whereas EMRA was where CD8+ clones were enriched. Only a couple of mild cases were covered by the study, and larger cohorts that include severe cases with pre-infection samples were considered necessary. Some responding clones were detected in pre-infection memory, suggesting pre-existing cross-reactive memory T cells joined the SARS-CoV-2 response.

Sequenced on an Illumina NovaSeq 6000. TCRalpha and TCRbeta cDNA libraries were constructed by 5'RACE with constant-segment primers, with sample barcodes and unique molecular identifiers being introduced. Trizol reagent was used to extract RNA from every sample. Amplification of the libraries took two PCR steps, and the second step added a second sample barcode plus Illumina TruSeq adapters. Libraries were sequenced on an Illumina NovaSeq with 2 x 150 bp paired-end reads. The paper's processing steps were these. The reads were demultiplexed and collapsed into UMI-guided consensus sequences using migec v1.2.7. Using mixcr v2.1.11, UMI consensuses were aligned to TRA and TRB V and J templates and then assembled into clonotypes. Clonotypes were classified as expanded or contracted when called significant by both edgeR and NoisET, with noise models trained on biological replicates. edgeR calls used a false discovery rate-adjusted p below 0.01 and a log2 fold-change threshold of 1. As an exploratory analysis of dynamics, max-normalized trajectories of the 1000 most abundant clonotypes were examined by PCA with hierarchical clustering. Separately sequenced CD4+ and CD8+ repertoires were used to assign a CD4 or CD8 phenotype to each responding clone. Starting from the raw public reads, TCRdb applied fastp trimming at Q25, assembled clones with MiXCR and retained in-frame beta chains. Duplicate CDR3 protein sequences are folded into a single record with the most common DNA and genes. TCRdb assigned the V and J calls; the authors' analysis was not used. The sample data list about half a million distinct CDR3 sequences, and 15% to 20% of these were observed just once. The top ten clonotypes cover 9% to 15% of the sample.

Ficoll-Paque density gradient centrifugation was the method used to isolate PBMCs. This TCR derives from an adult woman who had mild COVID-19 (a few samples of this study predate the infection). The sample titles of this study are shuffled in the database, so cell type and time point are left out; the donor was told from shared clones. The V and J segments used are TRBV24-1 and TRBJ1-2; the D gene is possibly TRBD1, with 5 bases matching. Sequencing input: PBMCs or a T cell subset sorted from them (not recorded which). In nucleotide form, the sequence is TGTGCCACCAGTTCGGGGACTGCCAATGGCTACACCTTC. Translated, it gives CATSSGTANGYTF.